This T cell receptor beta chain came from a study of molecular identifiers for immune sequencing clone quantification. TCRdb analysed the PCR reads with MiXCR anew, one entry per CDR3 protein. Of about 320,000 distinct CDR3 sequences listed, about a fifth are singletons. This clonotype occurred a few times. The antigen is unknown. This may come from a read error, since a much larger clone is one base off. Trimming removed 10 bases from V and 3 bases from J, with 17 bases in between. The CDR3 length is 14 residues. General observations from the study: Reports indicate spiked Jurkat TCR RNA from one cell could be found among around 970,000 naive cells.

This TCR came from a human donor in good health. Some libraries in this study had Jurkat cell RNA spiked in. The chain uses TRBV5-3 and TRBJ2-4, with D hard to call. TRBV5-3 falls under the ORF class, with uncertain function. The specimen was naive CD8+ T cells from blood, with Jurkat cell RNA spiked in. This sample's subset: FACS-sorted CD8+CD4-CCR7+CD45RA+ naive T cells. CDR3: CAGSSWGGKNIQYF. The CDR3 nucleotides are TGTGCCGGCAGCTCGTGGGGTGGCAAAAACATTCAGTACTTC.